This T cell receptor beta chain appears in the sequencing data of a study of neoadjuvant nivolumab and ipilimumab in lung cancer. The V gene lost 4 bases and the J gene lost 7 bases, with 14 bases spanning the gap. The CDR3 runs to 14 residues. Germline V lookup: CDR1 SNHLY, CDR2 FYNNEI. On this clone: In the same sample, other DNA sequences code for this CDR3.

Some clones are missing from TCRdb's copy, which holds only in-frame ones; the method was immunoSEQ multiplex PCR. The sample yields fewer than 35,000 clones, 75% to 90% seen once. The sequence came from an adult with non-small cell lung cancer. The genes are TRBV2 and TRBJ1-5, with a tentative D call TRBD1 (6 bases). The specimen was peripheral blood, collected before neoadjuvant nivolumab, alone or with ipilimumab. The CDR3 sequence is CASSAGEGGQPQHF. In DNA, the CDR3 is TGTGCCAGCAGTGCAGGGGAAGGGGGACAGCCCCAGCATTTT.